Listed here are 9 T cell receptor beta chains from one sample, sequenced in a study of blood T cells in healthy people across ages. A second PCR, run for about 6 to 11 cycles, used a sample-barcoded 5' primer plus a J-beta primer mix. Using its own MiXCR run on the 5' RACE reads, TCRdb lists one record per CDR3 protein. The table has hundreds of thousands of distinct CDR3 sequences, roughly 45% seen once. The specimen sequenced was blood. The receptor source for this set is a woman between 55 and 75 years old in good health.

The chain links TRBV3-1 to TRBJ1-4; D not certain. CDR1 and CDR2 (germline): LGHDT, YNNKEL (reference sequence). The V end was cut by 4 bases, the J end by 4 bases, with 10 bases between. The CDR3 has 14 amino acids. The CDR3: CASSPLAGNEKLFF. CDR3 DNA sequence: TGTGCCAGCAGCCCCCTCGCGGGTAATGAAAAACTGTTTTTT.

This chain uses TRBV6-6 with TRBJ1-1, with D unresolved. The germline V and J ends were trimmed by 7 bases and 8 bases, with 14 bases remaining between them. The CDR3 is 12 amino acids. The germline CDR1 and CDR2 sequences are MNHNY and SVGAGI (reference sequence). The DNA of the CDR3 is TGTGCCAGCAAATTTGGGGAGTCCGAAGCTTTCTTT. This translates into CASKFGESEAFF.

The V gene is TRBV7-9, the J gene TRBJ2-2, with 7 positions matching TRBD2. Germline assignment: CDR1 SEHNR and CDR2 FQNEAQ (reference sequence). The CDR3 contains 15 residues. V dropped 5 bases and J dropped 6; count of bases not matched to a gene: 9. The CDR3 DNA reads TGTGCCAGCAGCCAAGCGGGGACGGGCGCCGGGGAGCTGTTTTTT. It yields the protein CASSQAGTGAGELFF.

The V call is TRBV20-1, the J call TRBJ1-5; D perhaps matches TRBD1 (5 bases). CDR1 and CDR2 from the germline V gene are DFQATT and SNEGSKA (reference sequence). Trimming took off 6 bases at V and 3 bases at J, with 15 bases between the two ends. This CDR3 spans 14 amino acids. The CDR3 coding sequence is TGCAGTGCGAAGGGACGGCCGAACAATCAGCCCCAGCATTTT. Protein sequence: CSAKGRPNNQPQHF.

V and J are TRBV5-1 and TRBJ2-1; D is perhaps TRBD1 (5 bases). The J call may be in error: the DNA end matches TRBJ2-7 better. Germline V gives CDR1 SGHRS, CDR2 YFSETQ. CDR3 size: 15 residues. DNA for the CDR3: TGCGCCAGCAGCTTGGAAGGCGACCACAGGAACGAGCAGTACTTC. Protein: CASSLEGDHRNEQYF.

V gene TRBV20-1 combines with J gene TRBJ2-7; 8 bases line up with TRBD2. V lost 4 bases to trimming and J lost 7 bases; unmatched junction nucleotides: 15. The germline V gene has CDR1 DFQATT and CDR2 SNEGSKA (reference sequence). The CDR3 totals 15 residues. The CDR3 nucleotides are TGCAGTGCTAATTCATGGGGACTAGTTTTAAATGAGCAGTACTTC. It yields the protein CSANSWGLVLNEQYF.

This clonotype was found a few times. The chain combines TRBV6-5 with TRBJ1-4; D is perhaps TRBD1 (5 bases). The V end was cut by 0 bases, the J end by 4 bases, with 6 bases between. Germline V gives CDR1 MNHEY, CDR2 SVGAGI. This CDR3 is 14 amino acids long. The CDR3 loop reads CASSYSQGNEKLFF. CDR3 DNA: TGTGCCAGCAGTTACTCGCAGGGTAATGAAAAACTGTTTTTT.

This sequence joins TRBV5-5 and TRBJ1-5; TRBD1 matches at 10 bases. This CDR3 is 16 amino acids long. Trimming took 4 bases from V and 6 from J; bases not matched to a gene: 10. Germline lookup yields CDR1 SGHKS and CDR2 YYEKEE (reference sequence). The CDR3 region has the DNA TGTGCCAGCAGCGTTATCGGTAGGACAGGGGGTCAGCCCCAGCATTTT. This translates into CASSVIGRTGGQPQHF.

The chain combines TRBV10-3 with TRBJ1-5, with TRBD1 as a possible D gene (5 bases). V gave up 2 bases and J gave up 6 bases, with 11 bases separating them. The CDR3 spans 14 residues. Germline assignment: CDR1 ENHRY and CDR2 SYGVKD. CDR3 region: CAISEPTGGQPQHF. The CDR3 DNA sequence: TGTGCCATCAGTGAGCCGACCGGGGGTCAGCCCCAGCATTTT.